This T cell receptor beta chain was sequenced for a study of regulatory T cells in long-lasting Graves disease. Study-wide results and caveats: Favored usage of TRBV28, TRBJ1-2 and TRBJ2-5 was recorded in persistent disease.

Germline CDR1 and CDR2: SQVTM and ANQGSEA. V shed 4 bases and J 9 bases; nucleotides not matched to a gene: 6. This CDR3 has 14 amino acids. The time point: newly diagnosed GD, antithyroid drugs for less than 3 months. PBMC RNA was the source of the TCR library. Into tubes containing EDTA, approximately 8.9 milliliters of peripheral blood were drawn. The TCR beta library used iRepertoire HTBI primers with Arm-PCR amplification of CDR3. TCRdb re-called the multiplex PCR reads with MiXCR, one entry per CDR3 protein. The sample consists of fewer than 350,000 distinct CDR3 sequences, over 15% of them appearing once. There are many counts of this clonotype. The antigen is undetermined.

This chain connects TRBV29-1 to TRBJ2-1, with 13 nucleotides matching TRBD2. The sequence came from a female donor with Graves disease. The source material was peripheral blood mononuclear cells (PBMCs), sampled at new diagnosis, from a patient treated with antithyroid drugs. The CDR3 DNA reads as TGCAGCGTTGGAGACGGACTAGCGGGAGTTGAGCAGTTCTTC. As protein: CSVGDGLAGVEQFF.